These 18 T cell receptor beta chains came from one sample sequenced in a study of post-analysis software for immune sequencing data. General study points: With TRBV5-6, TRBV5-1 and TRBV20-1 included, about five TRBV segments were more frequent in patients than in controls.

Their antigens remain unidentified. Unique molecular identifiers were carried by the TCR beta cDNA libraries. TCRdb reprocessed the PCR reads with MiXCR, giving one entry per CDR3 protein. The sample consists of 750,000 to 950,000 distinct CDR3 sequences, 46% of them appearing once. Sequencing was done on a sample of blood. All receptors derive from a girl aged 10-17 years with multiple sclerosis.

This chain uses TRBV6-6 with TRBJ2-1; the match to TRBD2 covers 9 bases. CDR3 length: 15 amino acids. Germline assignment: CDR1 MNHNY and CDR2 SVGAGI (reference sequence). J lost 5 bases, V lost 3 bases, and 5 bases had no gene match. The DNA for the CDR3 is TGTGCCAGCAGTTATGTCGCGGGAGGGAACAATGAGCAGTTCTTC. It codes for CASSYVAGGNNEQFF.

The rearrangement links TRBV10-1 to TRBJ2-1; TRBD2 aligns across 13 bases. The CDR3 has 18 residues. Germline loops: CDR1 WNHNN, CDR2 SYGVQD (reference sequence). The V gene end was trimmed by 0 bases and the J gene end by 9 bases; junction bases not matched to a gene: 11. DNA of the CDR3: TGCGCCAGCAGTGAGTCGAAAGGAGGGACTAGCGGGATGGGTGAGCAGTTCTTC. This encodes CASSESKGGTSGMGEQFF.

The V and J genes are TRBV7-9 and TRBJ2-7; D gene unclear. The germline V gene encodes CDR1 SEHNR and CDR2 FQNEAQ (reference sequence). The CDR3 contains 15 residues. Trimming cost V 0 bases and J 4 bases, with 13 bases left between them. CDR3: CASSLAPLREYEQYF. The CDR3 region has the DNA TGTGCCAGCAGCTTAGCCCCTCTACGAGAATACGAGCAGTACTTC. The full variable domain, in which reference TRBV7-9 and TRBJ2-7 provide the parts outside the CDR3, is DTGVSQNPRHKITKRGQNVTFRCDPISEHNRLYWYRQTLGQGPEFLTYFQNEAQLEKSRLLSDRFSAERPKGSFSTLEIQRTEQGDSAMYLCASSLAPLREYEQYFGPGTRLTVT.

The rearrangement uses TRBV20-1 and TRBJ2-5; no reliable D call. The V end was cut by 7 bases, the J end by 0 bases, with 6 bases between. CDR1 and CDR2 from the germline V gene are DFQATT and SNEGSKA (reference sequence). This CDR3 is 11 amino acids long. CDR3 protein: CSGEDQETQYF. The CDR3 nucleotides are TGCAGTGGAGAGGACCAAGAGACCCAGTACTTC.

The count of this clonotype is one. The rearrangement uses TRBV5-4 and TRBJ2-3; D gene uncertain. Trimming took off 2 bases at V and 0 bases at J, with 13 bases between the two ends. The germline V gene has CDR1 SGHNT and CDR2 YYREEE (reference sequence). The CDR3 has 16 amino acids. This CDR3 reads CASSFRVPFSTDTQYF. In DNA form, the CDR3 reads TGTGCCAGCAGCTTTCGGGTCCCCTTCAGCACAGATACGCAGTATTTT.

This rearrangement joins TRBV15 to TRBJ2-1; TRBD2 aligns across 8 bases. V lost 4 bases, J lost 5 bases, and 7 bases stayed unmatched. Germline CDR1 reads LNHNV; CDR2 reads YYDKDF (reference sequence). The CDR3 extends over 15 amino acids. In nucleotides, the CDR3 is TGTGCCACCAGCATACTAGCGGCACTCAACAATGAGCAGTTCTTC. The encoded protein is CATSILAALNNEQFF.

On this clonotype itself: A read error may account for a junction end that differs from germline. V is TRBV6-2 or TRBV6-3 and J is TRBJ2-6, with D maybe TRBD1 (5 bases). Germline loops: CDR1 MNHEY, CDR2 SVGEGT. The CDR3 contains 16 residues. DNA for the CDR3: TGTGCCAACGCCCAGGGCCGATCGTCTGGGGCCAACGTCCGGACTTTC. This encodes CANAQGRSSGANVRTF.

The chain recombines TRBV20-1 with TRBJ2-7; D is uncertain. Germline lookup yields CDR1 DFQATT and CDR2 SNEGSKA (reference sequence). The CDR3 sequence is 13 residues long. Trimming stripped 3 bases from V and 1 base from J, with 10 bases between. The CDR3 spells CSASEGRSYEQYF. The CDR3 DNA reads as TGCAGTGCTAGTGAAGGACGGTCCTACGAGCAGTACTTC.

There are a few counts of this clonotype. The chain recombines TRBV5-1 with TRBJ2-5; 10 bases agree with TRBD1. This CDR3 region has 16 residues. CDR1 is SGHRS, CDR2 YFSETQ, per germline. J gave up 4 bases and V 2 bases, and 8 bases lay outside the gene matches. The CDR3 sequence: CASSFRDRGLRETQYF. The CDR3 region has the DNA TGCGCCAGCAGCTTCCGGGACAGGGGTCTGAGAGAGACCCAGTACTTC. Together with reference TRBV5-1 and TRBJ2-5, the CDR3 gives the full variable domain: KAGVTQTPRYLIKTRGQQVTLSCSPISGHRSVSWYQQTPGQGLQFLFEYFSETQRNKGNFPGRFSGRQFSNSRSEMNVSTLELGDSALYLCASSFRDRGLRETQYFGPGTRLLVL.

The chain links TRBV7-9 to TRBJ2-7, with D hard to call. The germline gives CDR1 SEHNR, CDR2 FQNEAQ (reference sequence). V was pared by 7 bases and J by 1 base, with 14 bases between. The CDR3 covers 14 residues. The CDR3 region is CASNRETASYEQYF. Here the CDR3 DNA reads TGTGCCAGCAACCGTGAGACGGCTTCCTACGAGCAGTACTTC.

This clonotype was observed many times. The CDR3 region is CASSRETGSGNYGYTF. In nucleotides, the CDR3 is TGTGCCAGCAGCAGAGAAACAGGGTCCGGCAACTATGGCTACACCTTC. The genes are TRBV7-9 and TRBJ1-2, with D possibly TRBD1 on 6 matching bases. V gave up 5 bases and J gave up 2 bases, with 18 bases separating them. The germline V gene encodes CDR1 SEHNR and CDR2 FQNEAQ (reference sequence). CDR3 size: 16 residues.

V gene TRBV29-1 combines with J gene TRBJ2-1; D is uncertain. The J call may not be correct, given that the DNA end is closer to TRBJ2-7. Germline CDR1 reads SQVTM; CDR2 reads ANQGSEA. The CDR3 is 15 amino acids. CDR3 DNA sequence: TGCAGCGTTGAAGTTCTAGGGTCCTCCTACAATGAGCAGTACTTC. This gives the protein CSVEVLGSSYNEQYF.

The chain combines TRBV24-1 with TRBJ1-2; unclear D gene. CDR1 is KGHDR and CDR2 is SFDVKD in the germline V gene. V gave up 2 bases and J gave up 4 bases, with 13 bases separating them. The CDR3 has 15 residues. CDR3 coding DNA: TGTGCCACCAGTGATTCCCTGGACGGGTTCTATGGCTACACCTTC. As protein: CATSDSLDGFYGYTF.

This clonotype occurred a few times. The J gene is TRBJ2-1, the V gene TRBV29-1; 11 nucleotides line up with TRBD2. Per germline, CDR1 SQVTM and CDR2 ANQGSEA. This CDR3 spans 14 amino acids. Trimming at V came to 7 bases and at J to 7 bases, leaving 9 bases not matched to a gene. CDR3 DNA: TGCAGCGACTCTCTAGCGGGAGGTCCAAATGAGCAGTTCTTC. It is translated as CSDSLAGGPNEQFF.

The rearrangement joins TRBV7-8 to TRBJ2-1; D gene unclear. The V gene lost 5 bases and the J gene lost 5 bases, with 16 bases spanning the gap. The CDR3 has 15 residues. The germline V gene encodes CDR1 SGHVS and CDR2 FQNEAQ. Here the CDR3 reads CASSRGSPRDNEQFF. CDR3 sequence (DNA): TGTGCCAGCAGCCGAGGTAGCCCTCGTGACAATGAGCAGTTCTTC.

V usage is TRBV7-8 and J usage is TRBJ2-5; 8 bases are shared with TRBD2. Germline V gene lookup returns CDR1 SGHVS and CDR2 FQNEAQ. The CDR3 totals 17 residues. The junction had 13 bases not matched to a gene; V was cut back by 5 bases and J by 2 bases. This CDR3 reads CASSPTVAGFLQETQYF. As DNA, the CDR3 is TGTGCCAGCAGCCCTACCGTAGCGGGGTTCCTGCAAGAGACCCAGTACTTC.

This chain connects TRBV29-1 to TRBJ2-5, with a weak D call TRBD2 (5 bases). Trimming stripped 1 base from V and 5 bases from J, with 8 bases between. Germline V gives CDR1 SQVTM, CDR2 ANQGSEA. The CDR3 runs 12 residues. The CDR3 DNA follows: TGCAGCGTTGAAGCCGGGGATGAGACCCAGTACTTC. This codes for CSVEAGDETQYF.

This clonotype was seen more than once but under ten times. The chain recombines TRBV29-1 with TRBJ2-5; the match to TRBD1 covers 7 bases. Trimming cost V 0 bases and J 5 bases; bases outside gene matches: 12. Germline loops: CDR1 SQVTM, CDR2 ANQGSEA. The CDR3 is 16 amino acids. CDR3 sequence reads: CSVEDWGQPQRETQYF. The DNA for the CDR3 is TGCAGCGTTGAAGACTGGGGACAGCCCCAGCGGGAGACCCAGTACTTC.